This T cell receptor (beta chain) was identified during a study of blood T cell repertoires in COVID-19. The overall study: Samples of COVID-19 (acute and convalescent) were obtained from the United States, Italy and Spain.

Measured with immunoSEQ multiplex PCR; TCRdb has only the in-frame clones, and not every one. The table has about 160,000 clones, roughly 83% seen once. This clone was observed a few times. V shed 5 bases and J 4 bases; nucleotides not matched to a gene: 4. The CDR3 consists of 15 residues. CDR1 is MNHEY, CDR2 SMNVEV, per germline (reference sequence). The clonotype was recovered from a woman older than 75 with active or convalescent COVID-19. The chain carries TRBV27 and TRBJ1-5, with 11 nucleotides matching TRBD1. Sequenced material: peripheral blood. The chain's CDR3 is CASSGQGAGNQPQHF. The CDR3 DNA sequence: TGTGCCAGCAGTGGACAGGGGGCAGGGAATCAGCCCCAGCATTTT.